These 25 T cell receptor beta chains originate from one sample sequenced in a study of T cell responses to AZD1222 COVID-19 vaccine. Using immunoSEQ multiplex PCR, the repertoire was profiled, and TCRdb retains in-frame clones only, with some absent. The sample holds roughly 100,000 clones, roughly 90% seen once. Source: peripheral blood, taken on day 0 of AZD1222 vaccination. Receptors were obtained from an adult in good health.

The count of this clone is one. CDR3 coding DNA: TGTGCCAGCAGTTTTAGCGGGAGCGGAGAGGACGAGCAGTACTTC. This codes for CASSFSGSGEDEQYF. V is TRBV6-6 and J is TRBJ2-7, with 9 bases lining up with TRBD2. Germline V gene sequence: CDR1 MNHNY, CDR2 SVGAGI (reference sequence). J lost 5 bases, V lost 4 bases, and 9 bases had no gene match. This CDR3 is 15 amino acids long.

The chain's CDR3 is CASSPPVGNTIYF. Written as DNA, the CDR3 is TGTGCCAGCAGCCCCCCGGTTGGAAACACCATATATTTT. The chain has TRBV25-1 and TRBJ1-3; D is unresolved. Trimming cost V 6 bases and J 3 bases, with 9 bases left between them. Germline CDR1 MGHDK, CDR2 SYGVNS. This CDR3 has 13 residues.

The chain employs TRBV7-9 and TRBJ1-1; the D is unclear. CDR1 SEHNR and CDR2 FQNEAQ come from the germline V gene (reference sequence). V lost 5 bases to trimming and J lost 5 bases, with 18 bases between them. The CDR3 is made up of 15 amino acids. CDR3 in amino acids: CASSPWNGEDTEAFF. The CDR3 nucleotides are TGTGCCAGCAGCCCTTGGAACGGGGAGGATACTGAAGCTTTCTTT.

V gene TRBV7-2 combines with J gene TRBJ1-2; 7 bases are a match to TRBD1. CDR1 is SGHTA and CDR2 is FQGNSA in the germline V gene. The CDR3 totals 12 residues. Trimming took 8 bases from V and 7 from J; bases not matched to a gene: 7. CDR3 DNA sequence: TGTGCCAGCTCCCGACAGGGCTCTGGCTACACCTTC. This codes for CASSRQGSGYTF.

The chain carries TRBV18 and TRBJ2-7; D not certain. The V gene's germline CDR1 is KGHSH and CDR2 LQKENI. The CDR3 totals 11 residues. Trimming took 3 bases from V and 5 from J, leaving 5 bases between them. The CDR3 DNA sequence: TGTGCCAGCTCACCTAGCAACGAGCAGTACTTC. This codes for CASSPSNEQYF.

The gene calls are TRBV11-3 and TRBJ2-5; the D gene is possibly TRBD1 (7 bases). The CDR3 consists of 15 residues. Trimming took off 4 bases at V and 4 bases at J, with 16 bases between the two ends. Looked up from germline, CDR1 is SGHNT and CDR2 is YENEEA. The DNA for the CDR3 is TGTGCCAGCAGCTCGGGCCAGGGGGGACCAGAGACCCAGTACTTC. Its translation is CASSSGQGGPETQYF.

The rearrangement joins TRBV6-1 to TRBJ2-1; tentatively, D is TRBD1 (6 bases). CDR1 is MNHNS, CDR2 SASEGT, per germline. The CDR3 length is 16 residues. V dropped 1 base and J dropped 0 bases, with 10 bases sitting between them. The CDR3 here is CASSEGGHYSYNEQFF. In nucleotides, the CDR3 is TGTGCCAGCAGTGAAGGGGGACACTACTCCTACAATGAGCAGTTCTTC.

The chain couples TRBV7-6 to TRBJ1-5, with 8 positions matching TRBD1. The ends lost 5 bases at V and 3 bases at J; junction bases unmatched: 6. The CDR3 contains 15 residues. Germline-derived CDR1 and CDR2 are SGHVS and FNYEAQ. CDR3 amino acids: CASSPGTGANQPQHF. The CDR3 DNA sequence: TGTGCCAGCAGCCCTGGGACAGGCGCCAATCAGCCCCAGCATTTT.

The chain is built from TRBV18 and TRBJ1-3; TRBD1 might be the D (6 bases). Germline V gene data show CDR1 as KGHSH and CDR2 as LQKENI. V lost 3 bases and J lost 4, with 13 bases in between. The CDR3 spans 15 residues. This CDR3 is CASSPQDSEGNTIYF. As DNA, the CDR3 is TGTGCCAGCTCACCTCAGGACAGCGAGGGAAACACCATATATTTT.

The genes are TRBV7-2 and TRBJ1-1; D is uncertain. Germline values: CDR1 SGHTA, CDR2 FQGNSA. The CDR3 length is 12 residues. Trimming pared 1 base from V and 5 bases from J, leaving 5 bases between. This chain's CDR3 is CASSLVTTEAFF. Written as DNA, the CDR3 is TGTGCCAGCAGCTTAGTTACGACTGAAGCTTTCTTT.

The chain combines TRBV4-1 with TRBJ1-1; 7 bases fit TRBD1. Germline CDR1 is MGHRA and CDR2 is YSYEKL. The CDR3 is 14 residues long. V shed 1 base, J shed 5 bases, and the junction held 4 bases outside the gene matches. DNA for the CDR3: TGCGCCAGCAGCCAAGGGGACAGTAGGACTGAAGCTTTCTTT. Its translation is CASSQGDSRTEAFF.

J is TRBJ2-7 and V is TRBV11-2; D remains ambiguous. V lost 2 bases to trimming and J lost 2 bases, with 10 bases between them. CDR1 is SGHAT and CDR2 is FQNNGV in the germline V gene. The CDR3 covers 14 residues. The CDR3 bases are TGTGCCAGCAGCTTATATGTACCCCCCTACGAGCAGTACTTC. Its translation: CASSLYVPPYEQYF.

The chain uses TRBV28 and TRBJ2-3; no reliable D call. CDR1 MDHEN and CDR2 SYDVKM come from the germline V gene. V shed 10 bases and J shed 2 bases, with 13 bases lying between them. CDR3 length: 13 residues. DNA of the CDR3: TGTGCCACCTCACCTGCGGACACAGATACGCAGTATTTT. Its protein product is CATSPADTDTQYF.

The chain employs TRBV18 and TRBJ2-3, with D unclear. CDR3 length: 14 amino acids. The V and J ends lost 1 base and 0 bases respectively, with 5 bases between them. Germline CDR1 reads KGHSH; CDR2 reads LQKENI. CDR3 DNA: TGTGCCAGCTCACCACGCGGAAGCACAGATACGCAGTATTTT. This translates into CASSPRGSTDTQYF.

The table lists this clone with a count of one. The V and J genes are TRBV6-2 or TRBV6-3 and TRBJ2-7, with 7 bases lining up with TRBD2. The junction had 16 bases not matched to a gene; V was cut back by 6 bases and J by 5 bases. The CDR3 spans 16 residues. Looked up from germline, CDR1 is MNHEY and CDR2 is SVGEGT. The CDR3 sequence: CASSTPARETPNEQYF. As DNA, the CDR3 is TGTGCCAGCAGCACCCCCGCGCGGGAGACCCCCAACGAGCAGTACTTC.

The chain couples TRBV27 to TRBJ2-4; D remains ambiguous. The CDR3 extends over 15 amino acids. The V gene lost 6 bases and the J gene lost 2 bases, with 14 bases spanning the gap. CDR1 and CDR2 from the germline V gene are MNHEY and SMNVEV (reference sequence). Here the CDR3 DNA reads TGTGCCAGCAGCTCCTCACTGGGGACCAAAAACATTCAGTACTTC. This gives the protein CASSSSLGTKNIQYF.

The chain links TRBV25-1 to TRBJ2-1, with 10 bases matching TRBD2. The CDR3 runs 14 residues. V was pared by 6 bases and J by 6 bases, with 5 bases of the junction left unmatched. Germline CDR1 is MGHDK and CDR2 is SYGVNS. The CDR3 loop reads CASSKREGSNEQFF. The DNA for the CDR3 is TGTGCCAGCAGCAAGCGGGAGGGTTCCAATGAGCAGTTCTTC.

This rearrangement joins TRBV12-3 or TRBV12-4 to TRBJ1-6, with a weak D call TRBD1 (5 bases). CDR3 size: 13 residues. Trimming took off 2 bases at V and 10 bases at J, with 9 bases between the two ends. The CDR3 reads CASSLIGASPLHF. The CDR3 DNA sequence: TGTGCCAGCAGTTTAATCGGGGCCTCACCCCTCCACTTT.

A single count supports this clone. The chain has TRBV19 and TRBJ2-7, with 13 bases identical to TRBD2. The CDR3 length is 21 residues. Germline CDR1 and CDR2: LNHDA and SQIVND (reference sequence). J was trimmed by 0 bases and V by 3 bases; bases with no gene match: 17. CDR3 coding DNA: TGTGCCAGTAGTATGGTGACTAGCGGGAGGCTCGCCCCTACCAGCTCCTACGAGCAGTACTTC. Translated, it gives CASSMVTSGRLAPTSSYEQYF.

The table lists this clone with a count of one. The rearrangement joins TRBV6-5 to TRBJ1-5; D perhaps matches TRBD1 (5 bases). The CDR3 covers 14 residues. V was shortened by 6 bases and J by 4 bases, with 13 bases between the two germline ends. The germline V gene encodes CDR1 MNHEY and CDR2 SVGAGI. CDR3 DNA: TGTGCCAGCAGCCTCCTGACAGAAAATCAGCCCCAGCATTTT. Amino acid sequence: CASSLLTENQPQHF.

The sample holds one count of this clone. The chain couples TRBV6-5 to TRBJ1-1; tentative D call: TRBD1 (5 bases). The CDR3 is 14 residues long. V gave up 6 bases and J gave up 3 bases, with 14 bases separating them. The germline V gene encodes CDR1 MNHEY and CDR2 SVGAGI. Here the CDR3 reads CASRGGGLDTEAFF. The CDR3 bases are TGTGCCAGCAGGGGTGGGGGGTTGGACACTGAAGCTTTCTTT.

In this sample, this clone turned up once. V gene TRBV9 combines with J gene TRBJ1-2; a weak D match, TRBD1 (5 bases). From germline, CDR1 is SGDLS and CDR2 YYNGEE. The CDR3 length is 11 residues. Trimming shortened V by 3 bases and J by 7 bases, and 7 bases separated the two germline ends. The CDR3 region has the DNA TGTGCCAGCAGCGGGGACGGTGGCTACACCTTC. The encoded protein is CASSGDGGYTF.

This clone has only one observation. The V gene is TRBV5-5, the J gene TRBJ2-7, with 11 bases identical to TRBD2. Germline V gene data show CDR1 as SGHKS and CDR2 as YYEKEE (reference sequence). Trimming at V came to 2 bases and at J to 0 bases, leaving 1 base not matched to a gene. The CDR3 sequence is 15 residues long. The CDR3 DNA sequence: TGTGCCAGCAGCTTTAGCGGGAGGGCCTCCTACGAGCAGTACTTC. Its translation: CASSFSGRASYEQYF.

The CDR3 region is CSVDTGTSGIGPSYNEQFF. The CDR3 coding sequence is TGCAGCGTGGATACCGGGACTAGCGGGATAGGCCCTTCGTACAATGAGCAGTTCTTC. V usage is TRBV29-1 and J usage is TRBJ2-1; 13 bases fit TRBD2. Per germline, CDR1 SQVTM and CDR2 ANQGSEA. The CDR3 runs 19 residues. The trim removed 6 bases at V and 4 bases at J, leaving 18 bases unmatched.

V is TRBV2 and J is TRBJ2-7, with TRBD2 as a possible D gene (6 bases). The germline V gene encodes CDR1 SNHLY and CDR2 FYNNEI. This CDR3 region has 14 residues. Trimming cost V 5 bases and J 3 bases, with 14 bases left between them. The CDR3 coding sequence is TGTGCCAGCAGTACTAACACGGGAGTCTACGAGCAGTACTTC. This translates into CASSTNTGVYEQYF.